Presented here are 32 T cell receptor beta chains from one specimen sequenced in a study of control samples from healthy donors and cancer patients (dated by TCRdb to the early 2020s). The library came from the immunoSEQ multiplex PCR assay. TCRdb took over this immuneACCESS table, retaining in-frame rearrangements with V and J assigned. Such tables are incomplete; in checked studies, under half of the missing clones stem from an unresolved V gene, and the remainder is unexplained. This sample lists roughly 63,000 clones; around 90% were detected once. The top ten clonotypes cover roughly 5.6% of the sample. Sequencing was done on a sample of PBMCs. All receptors come from a man in his 60s with colorectal cancer.

The chain uses TRBV6-5 and TRBJ2-1; D is perhaps TRBD1 or TRBD2 (6 bases each). The germline V gene encodes CDR1 MNHEY and CDR2 SVGAGI. The germline V and J ends were trimmed by 7 bases and 5 bases, with 12 bases remaining between them. The CDR3 extends over 13 amino acids. Here the CDR3 reads CASMRGAHNEQFF. The DNA for the CDR3 is TGTGCCAGCATGAGGGGGGCCCACAATGAGCAGTTCTTC.

This chain links TRBV2 with TRBJ1-2; D not resolved. Germline values: CDR1 SNHLY, CDR2 FYNNEI. There are 13 residues in the CDR3. Trimming left V 5 bases short and J 2 bases short, with 9 bases between. For the CDR3, the DNA is TGTGCCAGCAGTTACAAACGGAACTATGGCTACACCTTC. This gives the protein CASSYKRNYGYTF.

CDR3 nucleotides: TGTGCCAGCAGCCCCGGGACAGTGGCTTCCTATGGCTACACCTTC. It specifies CASSPGTVASYGYTF. The J gene is TRBJ1-2, the V gene TRBV9; 7 bases are a match to TRBD1. V dropped 4 bases and J dropped 4; count of bases not matched to a gene: 10. The germline V gene encodes CDR1 SGDLS and CDR2 YYNGEE. The CDR3 is made up of 15 amino acids.

This sequence joins TRBV9 and TRBJ2-2; the D gene is possibly TRBD1 (5 bases). Germline-derived CDR1 and CDR2 are SGDLS and YYNGEE. This CDR3 region has 15 residues. V dropped 0 bases and J dropped 5 bases, with 11 bases sitting between them. In nucleotides, the CDR3 is TGTGCCAGCAGCGTAGGTCCAGGGTGGACCGGGGAGCTGTTTTTT. Protein: CASSVGPGWTGELFF.

V gene TRBV24-1 combines with J gene TRBJ2-7, with TRBD2 matching 7 bases. J was trimmed by 2 bases and V by 4 bases; bases with no gene match: 7. The CDR3 totals 15 residues. The V gene's germline CDR1 is KGHDR and CDR2 SFDVKD. CDR3 sequence (DNA): TGTGCCACCAGTGACGACCTGGGAGGGGCCTACGAGCAGTACTTC. Encoded protein: CATSDDLGGAYEQYF.

The rearrangement uses TRBV3-1 (or the pseudogene TRBV3-2) and TRBJ2-5, with a possible D match to TRBD1 (5 bases). Germline V gene sequence: CDR1 LGHDT, CDR2 YNNKEL (reference sequence). Deletions cut 1 base from V and 5 bases from J, with 8 bases between. CDR3 length equals 13 residues. The CDR3 reads CASSQVRAETQYF. The CDR3 DNA sequence: TGTGCCAGCAGCCAAGTCAGGGCCGAGACCCAGTACTTC.

The V and J genes are TRBV19 and TRBJ2-3; 7 positions match TRBD1. Germline V gene sequence: CDR1 LNHDA, CDR2 SQIVND (reference sequence). The CDR3 is 15 residues long. After removal of 6 bases from V and 0 bases from J, the junction contained 6 bases not matched to a gene. The CDR3 loop is CASRPTGTSTDTQYF. CDR3 nucleotides: TGTGCCAGTAGACCGACAGGGACAAGCACAGATACGCAGTATTTT.

V gene TRBV21-1 combines with J gene TRBJ1-5. TRBV21-1 corresponds to a pseudogene. This CDR3 has 14 amino acids. The CDR3 loop is CASSNEGIHQPQHF. As DNA, the CDR3 is TGTGCCAGCAGCAACGAGGGGATACATCAGCCCCAGCATTTT.

This clone was seen more than once but under ten times. The genes are TRBV28 and TRBJ1-2; 9 bases fit TRBD1. There are 14 residues in the CDR3. V trimming: 5 bases; J trimming: 7 bases; junction bases outside the gene matches: 8. The germline V gene has CDR1 MDHEN and CDR2 SYDVKM. The CDR3 DNA sequence: TGTGCCAGCAGTAGGACAGGGGCCTCGTTTGGCTACACCTTC. It specifies CASSRTGASFGYTF.

J is TRBJ2-3 and V is TRBV27; 13 bases agree with TRBD2. Germline V lookup: CDR1 MNHEY, CDR2 SMNVEV (reference sequence). Losses at the gene ends were 6 bases for V and 6 bases for J; bases not matched to a gene: 0. The CDR3 is made up of 13 amino acids. CDR3 bases: TGTGCCAGCAGGACTAGCGGGGGGGATACGCAGTATTTT. This translates into CASRTSGGDTQYF.

The rearrangement joins TRBV29-1 to TRBJ1-1; D is unclear. The CDR3 runs to 11 residues. V shed 2 bases and J shed 4 bases, with 5 bases lying between them. Germline loops: CDR1 SQVTM, CDR2 ANQGSEA. CDR3 in amino acids: CSVELFTEAFF. CDR3 bases: TGCAGCGTTGAACTCTTCACTGAAGCTTTCTTT.

The chain links TRBV11-1 to TRBJ2-5, with 9 nucleotides matching TRBD2. The CDR3 consists of 14 residues. The germline V gene encodes CDR1 SGHAT and CDR2 FQDESV (reference sequence). J gave up 5 bases and V 5 bases, and 6 bases lay outside the gene matches. In nucleotides, the CDR3 is TGTGCCAGCAGCGAGGGACTAGCTAGGGAGACCCAGTACTTC. Encoded protein: CASSEGLARETQYF.

The chain joins TRBV7-2 to TRBJ1-2, with 12 nucleotides matching TRBD1. Per germline, CDR1 SGHTA and CDR2 FQGNSA. This CDR3 contains 14 residues. V lost 3 bases, J lost 8 bases, and 4 bases stayed unmatched. As DNA, the CDR3 is TGTGCCAGCAGCTTGGGACAGGGGGCGGGAGGCTACACCTTC. Protein: CASSLGQGAGGYTF.

V and J are TRBV6-2 or TRBV6-3 and TRBJ2-3, with 13 nucleotides matching TRBD2. With 6 bases clipped from V and 7 bases from J, the junction kept 7 bases outside the gene matches. The CDR3 length is 15 residues. The germline CDR1 and CDR2 sequences are MNHEY and SVGEGT. As DNA, the CDR3 is TGTGCCAGCAGCCCCGGGACTAGCGGGGCGTATACGCAGTATTTT. It specifies CASSPGTSGAYTQYF.

This clone has a single count. This chain joins TRBV19 and TRBJ1-2; tentatively, D is TRBD1 (6 bases). Germline-derived CDR1 and CDR2 are LNHDA and SQIVND (reference sequence). The CDR3 sequence is 15 residues long. Trimming took 6 bases from V and 4 from J, leaving 18 bases between them. CDR3 in amino acids: CASRGASSNSYGYTF. In DNA, the CDR3 is TGTGCCAGTAGGGGGGCGTCCTCTAACTCCTATGGCTACACCTTC.

The V call is TRBV11-2, the J call TRBJ2-7; TRBD1 agrees at 8 bases. This CDR3 region has 13 residues. J was trimmed by 6 bases and V by 6 bases; bases with no gene match: 7. CDR1 is SGHAT, CDR2 FQNNGV, per germline. The DNA for the CDR3 is TGTGCCAGCAGGGCCGACAGGGGTGGCGAGCAGTACTTC. Its protein is CASRADRGGEQYF.

This clone came up a few times. The rearrangement links TRBV2 to TRBJ1-2, with 12 bases identical to TRBD1. This CDR3 contains 16 residues. Germline V gene data show CDR1 as SNHLY and CDR2 as FYNNEI. Trimming at V came to 6 bases and at J to 7 bases, leaving 12 bases not matched to a gene. The CDR3 reads CASRPGTGGGLRGYTF. CDR3 sequence (DNA): TGTGCCAGCAGGCCCGGGACAGGGGGCGGGTTACGTGGCTACACCTTC. The complete variable domain, with remaining parts taken from reference TRBV2 and TRBJ1-2, reads EPEVTQTPSHQVTQMGQEVILRCVPISNHLYFYWYRQILGQKVEFLVSFYNNEISEKSEIFDDQFSVERPDGSNFTLKIRSTKLEDSAMYFCASRPGTGGGLRGYTFGSGTRLTVV.

The chain recombines TRBV10-3 with TRBJ2-7, with 8 bases that match TRBD2. The germline CDR1 and CDR2 sequences are ENHRY and SYGVKD. CDR3 length: 15 amino acids. V was pared by 5 bases and J by 2 bases, with 8 bases of the junction left unmatched. The CDR3 DNA follows: TGTGCCATCAGTCCGTCGGGGGGGAAGGCCTACGAGCAGTACTTC. Translation: CAISPSGGKAYEQYF.

Comments on this clone: Other DNA sequences in this specimen translate into the identical CDR3. This chain uses TRBV24-1 with TRBJ2-5; a weak D match, TRBD2 (7 bases). The germline V and J ends were trimmed by 7 bases and 7 bases, with 18 bases remaining between them. Germline V gene sequence: CDR1 KGHDR, CDR2 SFDVKD. This CDR3 spans 14 amino acids. The CDR3 loop is CATRGAGGAGTQYF. The CDR3 nucleotides are TGTGCCACCAGGGGGGCTGGGGGGGCCGGGACCCAGTACTTC.

The sample holds one count of this clone. V usage is TRBV29-1 and J usage is TRBJ1-5, with TRBD1 identical over 9 bases. The CDR3 totals 16 residues. V shed 5 bases and J 2 bases; nucleotides not matched to a gene: 10. Per germline, CDR1 SQVTM and CDR2 ANQGSEA. The CDR3 region has the DNA TGCAGCGTTCTGACAGGGGGGCCCGGGGGCAATCAGCCCCAGCATTTT. It encodes CSVLTGGPGGNQPQHF.

The chain carries TRBV24-1 and TRBJ1-2; D uncertain. The CDR3 sequence is 15 residues long. Trimming shortened V by 4 bases and J by 3 bases, and 14 bases separated the two germline ends. CDR1 is KGHDR, CDR2 SFDVKD, per germline. CDR3 protein: CATSDPSGGHYGYTF. The CDR3, as DNA: TGTGCCACCAGTGACCCCTCGGGAGGGCACTATGGCTACACCTTC.

The chain joins TRBV7-2 to TRBJ2-5, with a weak D call TRBD1 (7 bases). The germline V and J ends were trimmed by 6 bases and 5 bases, with 16 bases remaining between them. This CDR3 contains 14 residues. Per germline, CDR1 SGHTA and CDR2 FQGNSA. This chain's CDR3 is CASRTGRSLETQYF. The CDR3 nucleotides read TGTGCCAGCAGGACAGGGAGGTCACTTGAGACCCAGTACTTC. Full variable domain (missing parts from reference TRBV7-2 and TRBJ2-5): GAGVSQSPSNKVTEKGKDVELRCDPISGHTALYWYRQSLGQGLEFLIYFQGNSAPDKSGLPSDRFSAERTGGSVSTLTIQRTQQEDSAVYLCASRTGRSLETQYFGPGTRLLVL.

This clone has a handful of counts. V is TRBV2 and J is TRBJ2-3; D might be TRBD1 or TRBD2, each matching 6 bases. The germline V gene has CDR1 SNHLY and CDR2 FYNNEI. V was trimmed by 10 bases and J by 3 bases, leaving 20 bases between them. CDR3 length: 15 residues. The DNA of the CDR3 is TGTGCCACATCAATCTGGGGGGCCGGGACAGATACGCAGTATTTT. This translates into CATSIWGAGTDTQYF.

The chain is built from TRBV5-4 and TRBJ2-7; D not resolved. Germline-derived CDR1 and CDR2 are SGHNT and YYREEE (reference sequence). Trimming removed 4 bases from V and 4 bases from J, with 12 bases in between. The CDR3 consists of 13 residues. CDR3 residues: CASSPGVAYEQYF. DNA of the CDR3: TGTGCCAGCAGCCCCGGCGTAGCATACGAGCAGTACTTC.

CDR3 DNA sequence: TGTGCCACCCACAGGGGTTCTAACTATGGCTACACCTTC. Amino acids: CATHRGSNYGYTF. The chain has TRBV6-5 and TRBJ1-2; 7 bases are shared with TRBD1. V was clipped by 10 bases and J by 0 bases; unmatched bases: 5. Germline assignment: CDR1 MNHEY and CDR2 SVGAGI. CDR3 length: 13 amino acids.

The V gene is TRBV5-1, the J gene TRBJ1-1; D ambiguous. The germline CDR1 and CDR2 sequences are SGHRS and YFSETQ. V was shortened by 0 bases and J by 0 bases, with 9 bases between the two germline ends. The CDR3 has 15 amino acids. DNA of the CDR3: TGCGCCAGCAGCTTGGCCGGCAGTATGAACACTGAAGCTTTCTTT. It encodes CASSLAGSMNTEAFF.

The rearrangement joins TRBV11-2 to TRBJ1-2; 7 positions match TRBD1. Germline loops: CDR1 SGHAT, CDR2 FQNNGV. There are 15 residues in the CDR3. J lost 3 bases, V lost 5 bases, and 9 bases had no gene match. This CDR3 is CASSTLQGSDYGYTF. The CDR3 DNA sequence: TGTGCCAGCAGCACCTTACAGGGGTCGGACTATGGCTACACCTTC.

The chain links TRBV5-4 to TRBJ2-5; TRBD2 matches 10 bases. The CDR3 contains 15 residues. The germline gives CDR1 SGHNT, CDR2 YYREEE (reference sequence). Germline trimming cut 4 bases from V and 2 bases from J; bases unmatched to any gene: 5. CDR3 region: CASSASGGPQETQYF. CDR3 DNA: TGTGCCAGCAGCGCTAGCGGGGGCCCGCAAGAGACCCAGTACTTC.

The chain carries TRBV5-4 and TRBJ2-3; maybe TRBD2 (7 bases). In germline, CDR1 is SGHNT, CDR2 YYREEE (reference sequence). Trimming removed 1 base at V and 2 bases at J, with 14 bases between. The CDR3 loop spans 16 amino acids. The CDR3 sequence: CASSLRRGGNTDTQYF. The CDR3 DNA reads TGTGCCAGCAGCTTGAGGAGGGGGGGGAACACAGATACGCAGTATTTT.

The chain couples TRBV7-8 to TRBJ2-4; D might be TRBD2 (5 bases). V lost 1 base to trimming and J lost 8 bases, with 12 bases between them. The CDR3 has 14 amino acids. Germline-derived CDR1 and CDR2 are SGHVS and FQNEAQ. CDR3: CASSLVAHGDIQYF. Written as DNA, the CDR3 is TGTGCCAGCAGCTTAGTTGCCCACGGGGACATTCAGTACTTC.

V and J are TRBV30 and TRBJ1-5; the match to TRBD1 covers 8 bases. This CDR3 is built from 14 residues. Germline trimming cut 5 bases from V and 7 bases from J; bases unmatched to any gene: 10. Germline values: CDR1 GTSNPN, CDR2 SVGIG (reference sequence). CDR3: CAWGASGGRQPQHF. CDR3 in DNA: TGTGCCTGGGGAGCTTCAGGGGGCAGGCAGCCCCAGCATTTT.

The chain recombines TRBV6-5 with TRBJ2-5; 10 nucleotides line up with TRBD1. The germline V gene encodes CDR1 MNHEY and CDR2 SVGAGI. J lost 5 bases, V lost 6 bases, and 9 bases had no gene match. The CDR3 extends over 15 amino acids. This chain's CDR3 is CASRPDRGLRETQYF. The CDR3 nucleotides are TGTGCCAGCAGACCCGACAGGGGGCTGCGGGAGACCCAGTACTTC.